A single T cell receptor beta chain is shown here with its context. In this sample, this clonotype turned up many times. The specificity of this receptor is unknown. No much larger clone is present one base from it, and per-base qualities are unavailable. The time point label corresponds to: patch test 1, 2 weeks after DPC sensitization. The treatment or condition label of this sample denotes: therapeutic diphenylcyclopropenone sensitization with weekly scalp DPC. At each patch-test visit, blood was drawn before the patch test was applied. Patients were eligible if aged 18 to 70, diagnosed with alopecia and judged suitable for DPC therapy, and pregnant patients were excluded. Unfractionated whole blood was collected in Tempus Blood RNA tubes, and total RNA was extracted from that blood. This specimen comes from a study of human T cells and chemical hapten exposure (dated by TCRdb to the early 2020s). Concerning the study at large: For sensitization, 2% DPC in acetone was applied to a 2 cm by 2 cm area of upper inner arm skin. Libraries were combined into a pool for sequencing, and differences in TCR yield between samples came mainly from small differences in library volumes within the pool. Throughout the study period of around 24 weeks, patients also received therapeutic DPC doses to the scalp every week. Blood for TCR sequencing was provided by twenty-nine alopecia patients at one to four time points (pre-sensitization, 2, 6 and 24 weeks). Patch testing on the upper back used Finn chambers containing 0.01% DPC, with scoring done after 6 days according to International Contact Dermatitis Research Group standards. The study tracked peripheral blood TCR repertoire changes in vivo during primary and secondary sensitization to the hapten diphenylcyclopropenone (DPC) in alopecia patients. Alopecia areata with under or over 50% scalp involvement, alopecia totalis and alopecia universalis were represented in the patient cohort, which was mostly female. Blood was sampled from patients pre-sensitization (week 0) and at 2, 6 and about 24 weeks after DPC sensitization. What the research found in general, with its limitations: DPC sensitization did not change how many TCRs were above 1 in 1000 frequency, and no evidence was found of alterations in global repertoire structure. Repeated subsampling changed both the strength of the expansion versus patch-test correlation and the threshold at which that correlation became significant. A positive correlation was found between the number of PT1 expanded TCRs and patch test score, with significance reached at thresholds 8, 16 and 32 but not 4. All patients had alopecia, a presumed autoimmune disease, so their immune response might differ from that of healthy individuals. Expanded TCRs formed significantly more large CDR3 similarity clusters than pre-sensitization or healthy control sets, consistent with antigen-driven responses.

V is reduced by 2 bases and J by 1 base, leaving a spacing of 5 bases between them. The CDR3 goes from the cysteine to the phenylalanine over 14 residues. Only the CDR3 DNA stays, 42 bases, in frame from base 1. Preparation of the library involved RACE. Sequencing took place on a NextSeq 500. During library preparation, unique molecular identifiers were attached to individual cDNA molecules so that TCRs could be counted in a quantitative, reproducible way. Each blood RNA sample was used to sequence both TCR alpha and TCR beta chains. On the study's bioinformatics: A median of approximately 96,000 TCRs per sample was observed, with a range of 23,224 to 690,600. V, J and CDR3 annotation of the TCR reads was performed with the Decombinator software suite. Every sample was subsampled to the same number of TCRs (28,000) for the PS versus PT1 abundance plots. TCRs were defined as expanded if absent before sensitization and observed at least eight times at the 2-week time point. TCRdb passed the public sequencing reads through fastp at Q25 and MiXCR, retaining productive beta sequences. When rows share a CDR3 protein, they turn into one entry using the most common DNA and genes. The authors' filters were not applied to this entry. Present in this sample are a few hundred thousand distinct CDR3 sequences, around 4.8% of which were seen just once. The top ten clonotypes cover under 3% of the sample.

Here the sequenced sample was whole blood, taken in connection with sensitization to the hapten diphenylcyclopropenone (DPC). The chain was built from TRBV12-3 or TRBV12-4 and TRBJ2-2; the D segment cannot be called with confidence. The clonotype originates from a woman between 50 and 59 years old with alopecia areata. Some clones in this sample may be carry-over from other donors' samples. The CDR3 region has the sequence CASSLFQNTGELFF. The nucleotide sequence reads as follows: TGTGCCAGCAGTTTATTTCAGAACACCGGGGAGCTGTTTTTT.